This T cell receptor beta chain comes out of a study of blood T cell repertoires in COVID-19. This table comes from immunoSEQ multiplex PCR, and its TCRdb copy is limited to in-frame clones, with some not included. The table has around 14,000 clones, about 87% seen once. This CDR3 is built from 15 residues. Trimming stripped 0 bases from V and 10 bases from J, with 17 bases between. Germline-derived CDR1 and CDR2 are SGHRS and YFSETQ. The clonotype originates from a human donor in a cohort sampled during active COVID-19. The sequenced sample was peripheral blood. This chain uses TRBV5-1 with TRBJ2-1; D perhaps matches TRBD1 (6 bases). CDR3 in amino acids: CASSLEGQRFKEQFF. As DNA, the CDR3 is TGCGCCAGCAGCTTGGAAGGACAGAGGTTTAAAGAGCAGTTCTTC.